This TCR beta chain was identified in a study of Ad26.COV2.S vaccination and SARS-CoV-2 variants. Repertoires were generated with immunoSEQ multiplex PCR, while TCRdb's copy carries only in-frame clones and drops some. Among 440,000 or so clones, roughly 87% were seen once, and the ten largest hold about 4.4%. Germline CDR1 and CDR2: SGHTA and FQGTGA. Trimming pared 2 bases from V and 0 bases from J, leaving 11 bases between. The CDR3 length is 17 residues. Treatment given: 15 to 20 received Ad26.COV2.S at low or high dose, single or two shots; a few received placebo; per-sample allocation not given. All samples were drawn on day 63, counting from the first vaccine or placebo injection.

The TCR was taken from a person between 18 and 60 years old who received the Ad26.COV2.S COVID-19 vaccine or a placebo. The sequencing here drew on peripheral blood, taken in a trial of Ad26.COV2.S vaccine versus placebo. The chain combines TRBV7-3 with TRBJ2-6; D perhaps matches TRBD2 (5 bases). The CDR3 reads CASSLPRRDSGANVLTF. The CDR3 DNA sequence: TGTGCCAGCAGCTTACCCAGACGGGACTCTGGGGCCAACGTCCTGACTTTC.